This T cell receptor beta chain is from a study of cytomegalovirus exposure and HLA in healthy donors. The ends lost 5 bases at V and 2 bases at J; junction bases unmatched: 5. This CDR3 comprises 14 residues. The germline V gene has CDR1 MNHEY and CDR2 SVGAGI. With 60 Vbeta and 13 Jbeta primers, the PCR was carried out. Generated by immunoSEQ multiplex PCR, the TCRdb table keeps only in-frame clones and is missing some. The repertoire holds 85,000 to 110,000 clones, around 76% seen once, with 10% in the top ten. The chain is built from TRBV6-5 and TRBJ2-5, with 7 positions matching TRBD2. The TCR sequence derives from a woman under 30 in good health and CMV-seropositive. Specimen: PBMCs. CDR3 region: CASSHDGGQETQYF. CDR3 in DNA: TGTGCCAGCAGTCACGACGGGGGGCAAGAGACCCAGTACTTC.